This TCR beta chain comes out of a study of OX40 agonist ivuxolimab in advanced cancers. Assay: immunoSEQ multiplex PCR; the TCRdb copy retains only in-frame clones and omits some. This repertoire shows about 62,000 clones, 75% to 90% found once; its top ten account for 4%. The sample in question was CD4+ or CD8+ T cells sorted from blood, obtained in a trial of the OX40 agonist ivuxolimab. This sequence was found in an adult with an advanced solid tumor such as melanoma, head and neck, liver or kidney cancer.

CDR3 DNA: TGCGCCAGCAGCCAATACAGGGGCGTTAGCACAGATACGCAGTATTTT. Translated, it gives CASSQYRGVSTDTQYF. The gene calls are TRBV4-1 and TRBJ2-3; 7 bases align to TRBD1. This CDR3 contains 16 residues. Germline V gene sequence: CDR1 MGHRA, CDR2 YSYEKL. J gave up 0 bases and V 2 bases, and 5 bases lay outside the gene matches.